These 9 T cell receptor beta chains originate from one sample sequenced in a study of beta chain features in type 1 diabetes. Expressed TCRB transcripts were sequenced, since all the RNA that had been isolated was reverse transcribed. TCRdb's copy holds only in-frame clones and misses some; the assay was immunoSEQ multiplex PCR. The sample gives hundreds of thousands of clones, 15% to 18% of which show up once; roughly 0.098% is in the top ten. The specimen sequenced was naive CD4+ T cells from blood. These receptors all stem from a man between 18 and 35 years old in good health.

V and J are TRBV16 and TRBJ1-5; unclear D gene. This CDR3 spans 18 amino acids. The germline CDR1 and CDR2 sequences are KGHSY and FQNENV. V dropped 2 bases and J dropped 2 bases, with 19 bases sitting between them. In DNA, the CDR3 is TGTGCCAGCAGCCAAGTCGGATGGTTAAGGCACGGCAATCAGCCCCAGCATTTT. This encodes CASSQVGWLRHGNQPQHF.

This rearrangement joins TRBV6-1 to TRBJ2-6, with TRBD2 matching 14 bases. Germline values: CDR1 MNHNS, CDR2 SASEGT. Germline trimming cut 4 bases from V and 1 base from J; bases unmatched to any gene: 0. CDR3 length: 17 amino acids. The CDR3 DNA reads TGTGCCAGCAGTGGGACTAGCGGGAGGTCTGGGGCCAACGTCCTGACTTTC. Translating gives CASSGTSGRSGANVLTF.

The chain employs TRBV4-1 and TRBJ2-1; tentative D call: TRBD2 (6 bases). Trimming shortened V by 1 base and J by 8 bases, and 18 bases separated the two germline ends. The CDR3 runs 16 residues. Germline V lookup: CDR1 MGHRA, CDR2 YSYEKL. Written as DNA, the CDR3 is TGCGCCAGCAGCCAAGGCGCGACTAGTGGAAGATATGAGCAGTTCTTC. This sequence encodes CASSQGATSGRYEQFF.

There are a few counts of this clone. The chain carries TRBV7-9 and TRBJ2-3, with 10 bases identical to TRBD1. The germline CDR1 and CDR2 sequences are SEHNR and FQNEAQ (reference sequence). This CDR3 has 16 amino acids. Trimming took 2 bases from V and 1 from J; bases not matched to a gene: 3. The CDR3 bases are TGTGCCAGCAGCTTACCCGGGACAGGGGGCACAGATACGCAGTATTTT. Translated: CASSLPGTGGTDTQYF.

This clone was counted a few times. The genes are TRBV7-3 and TRBJ1-2; possible D gene TRBD1, 5 bases. CDR3 size: 15 residues. The germline V gene encodes CDR1 SGHTA and CDR2 FQGTGA. Trimming cost V 1 base and J 7 bases, with 16 bases left between them. CDR3 coding DNA: TGTGCCAGCAGCTTAATCGGGGACTCACGAAGTGGCTACACCTTC. It yields the protein CASSLIGDSRSGYTF.

CDR3 loop: CASSLPLLGSSYNEQFF. The CDR3 DNA sequence: TGTGCCAGCAGCTTACCCTTACTAGGGAGCTCCTACAATGAGCAGTTCTTC. J is TRBJ2-1 and V is TRBV7-2; D perhaps matches TRBD2 (5 bases). Trimming removed 2 bases from V and 0 bases from J, with 14 bases in between. In germline, CDR1 is SGHTA, CDR2 FQGNSA. The CDR3 loop spans 17 amino acids.

The chain joins TRBV27 to TRBJ1-1; 7 bases agree with TRBD1. This CDR3 region has 15 residues. The germline CDR1 and CDR2 sequences are MNHEY and SMNVEV (reference sequence). Unmatched junction bases numbered 7, after V lost 6 bases and J lost 0 bases. The CDR3 sequence: CASRKLTGLNTEAFF. The CDR3 coding sequence is TGTGCCAGCAGGAAATTGACAGGGTTGAACACTGAAGCTTTCTTT.

V gene TRBV6-6 combines with J gene TRBJ2-7; weak D call: TRBD1 (5 bases). V was shortened by 2 bases and J by 5 bases, with 7 bases between the two germline ends. CDR3 size: 12 residues. CDR1 is MNHNY, CDR2 SVGAGI, per germline (reference sequence). As DNA, the CDR3 is TGTGCCAGCAGTTACACAGGTAACGAGCAGTACTTC. This sequence encodes CASSYTGNEQYF.

The chain joins TRBV6-5 to TRBJ1-2; the D gene is possibly TRBD1 (6 bases). The CDR3 spans 13 residues. Looked up from germline, CDR1 is MNHEY and CDR2 is SVGAGI. Deletions cut 2 bases from V and 8 bases from J, with 12 bases between. Written as DNA, the CDR3 is TGTGCCAGCAGTTACCCGAACAGGGAAGGCTACACCTTC. It translates to CASSYPNREGYTF.